This T cell receptor beta chain is drawn from a study of CD8 T cells in ankylosing spondylitis (dated by TCRdb to between 2016 and 2019). With respect to the entire study: To find TCR variants linked to disease, the study profiled T cell receptor beta repertoires in ankylosing spondylitis patients and healthy donors. The full study cohort comprised 20 to 30 ankylosing spondylitis patients and over 95 healthy donors. Peripheral blood samples were taken, and synovial fluid was additionally collected from ankylosing spondylitis patients.

General study outcomes and caveats: The disease-linked clones had a CD8+ phenotype and were found at relatively low frequencies in peripheral blood. A TCR beta motif made up of several highly homologous amino acid variants appeared to be characteristic of blood from ankylosing spondylitis patients. According to the report, matched synovial fluid samples from ankylosing spondylitis patients were significantly enriched for the disease-linked clones. Some of the motif variants had been reported before in the synovial fluid and blood of reactive arthritis patients, a finding that suggests common disease-initiation mechanisms.

The CDR3 spans 18 residues, from the cysteine through the phenylalanine. The CDR3 DNA has 54 bases and is translated from base 1. For this chain, trimming is 3 bases at the V end and 0 bases at the J end, and the number of junction bases without a gene match is 11. The germline V gene sets CDR1 to SGDLS and CDR2 to YYNGEE. The table lists this clonotype with many counts. What antigen it recognizes has not been identified. It has no much larger one-base neighbor in the sample; base qualities were not kept. Sequencing instrument: Illumina HiSeq 2500. Quantitative 5'-RACE with molecular barcodes was the method used to prepare the TCR beta libraries. For the original study's pipeline: Disease-linked TCR variants were identified with a new computational method built on a probabilistic model of VDJ rearrangement. In TCRdb, the public reads were trimmed at Q25 with fastp and aligned with MiXCR, with productive beta chains retained. Rows are combined by CDR3 protein, so each entry shows the most common genes and DNA. These V and J calls are TCRdb output, not the study's own analysis. In this sample the table shows about 42,000 distinct CDR3 sequences, about 4% of which occur a single time. Roughly 4% of the sample is held by the ten biggest clonotypes.

Sequences were obtained from blood, either unsorted or a sorted T cell fraction (not recorded which). Recombination joined TRBV9 with TRBJ1-2; TRBD1 lines up with 10 middle nucleotides. The sequence derives from a female donor with ankylosing spondylitis or in good health (not recorded which). The sequence in DNA is TGTGCCAGCAGCGACGATGACAGGGGGCTTTCTTCTAACTATGGCTACACCTTC. This sequence encodes CASSDDDRGLSSNYGYTF.